This T cell receptor (beta chain) was observed in a study of vaccination and CD4 T cells after COVID-19. Regarding treatment: roughly ten-day PBMC culture with coronavirus spike peptide pools or control peptides (ViraFEST assay). V lost 7 bases and J lost 0, with 13 bases in between. Germline CDR1 LNHDA, CDR2 SQIVND (reference sequence). The CDR3 totals 15 residues. Study-level findings and limits: Spike mono-reactive clones accounted for 304 of the 307 vaccine-specific clones found in convalescent patients.

Cultured CD4+ T cell DNA was sequenced using the Oncomine TCR Beta short-read assay. Cultures of CD4+ T cells served as the source for extracting genomic DNA. TCRdb passed the PCR reads through MiXCR, listing each CDR3 protein once. Among about 11,000 distinct CDR3 sequences, about three quarters were seen once, and the ten largest hold approximately 10%. In regard to this clonotype: The antigen is unknown.

The TCR was taken from a human donor who had recovered from COVID-19. Sequencing used CD4+ T cells from blood, cultured in vitro. The chain employs TRBV19 and TRBJ2-1; D possibly corresponds to TRBD2 (6 bases). The CDR3 region has the DNA TGTGCCAGTACCAATGCGGGGCTCTCCTACAATGAGCAGTTCTTC. Its protein product is CASTNAGLSYNEQFF.